Following are 18 T cell receptor beta chains from one sample sequenced in a study of cytomegalovirus exposure and HLA in healthy donors. The PCR ran on 60 Vbeta and 13 Jbeta primers. This table comes from immunoSEQ multiplex PCR, and its TCRdb copy is limited to in-frame clones, with some not included. The table lists approximately 100,000 clones, around 75% of them singletons. The sample was PBMCs. These receptors originate from a male donor in good health and CMV-seropositive.

V is TRBV30 and J is TRBJ1-2; 9 nucleotides line up with TRBD1. CDR3 length: 16 residues. The germline gives CDR1 GTSNPN, CDR2 SVGIG (reference sequence). V was clipped by 0 bases and J by 7 bases; unmatched bases: 12. CDR3 in amino acids: CAWSVNAGQGFVGYTF. CDR3 in DNA: TGTGCCTGGAGTGTTAATGCGGGACAGGGTTTTGTTGGCTACACCTTC.

The rearrangement uses TRBV25-1 and TRBJ2-1; D not certain. CDR1 and CDR2 from the germline V gene are MGHDK and SYGVNS. The CDR3 totals 13 residues. Trimming took off 1 base at V and 4 bases at J, with 5 bases between the two ends. The CDR3 is CASSEFQYNEQFF. The CDR3 DNA follows: TGTGCCAGCAGTGAATTCCAATACAATGAGCAGTTCTTC.

This clone has only a few counts. The chain uses TRBV18 and TRBJ1-1; D is ambiguous. The germline V gene encodes CDR1 KGHSH and CDR2 LQKENI. CDR3 size: 16 residues. V was trimmed by 0 bases and J by 6 bases, leaving 17 bases between them. In DNA, the CDR3 is TGTGCCAGCTCACCACCTGCGCCTACGAGAGTGGCTGAAGCTTTCTTT. Translation gives CASSPPAPTRVAEAFF.

The V call is TRBV5-6, the J call TRBJ1-5; 12 bases fit TRBD1. Trimming cost V 4 bases and J 4 bases; bases outside gene matches: 6. Germline V CDR1 and CDR2: SGHDT, YYEEEE. CDR3 length equals 16 residues. In nucleotides, the CDR3 is TGTGCCAGCAGCCACGGGACAGGGGGCCGGAATCAGCCCCAGCATTTT. As protein: CASSHGTGGRNQPQHF.

The gene calls are TRBV29-1 and TRBJ1-4; possible D gene TRBD1, 6 bases. V lost 7 bases, J lost 7 bases, and 10 bases lay in between. The CDR3 is made up of 11 amino acids. Germline assignment: CDR1 SQVTM and CDR2 ANQGSEA. CDR3 DNA: TGCAGCGCGGTCAGGGGTGAAAAACTGTTTTTT. The encoded protein is CSAVRGEKLFF.

The CDR3 loop reads CASRPNPGTSMDTQYF. The CDR3 DNA is TGTGCCAGCAGACCAAACCCCGGGACTAGCATGGATACGCAGTATTTT. The chain uses TRBV28 and TRBJ2-3; 9 bases fit TRBD2. V lost 6 bases to trimming and J lost 6 bases; unmatched junction nucleotides: 13. Germline V gives CDR1 MDHEN, CDR2 SYDVKM. CDR3 size: 16 residues.

This clone turned up a few times. The chain couples TRBV29-1 to TRBJ2-2, with a tentative D call TRBD1 (6 bases). Trimming left V 0 bases short and J 3 bases short, with 8 bases between. Germline V gene data show CDR1 as SQVTM and CDR2 as ANQGSEA. The CDR3 contains 14 residues. The CDR3 reads CSVEDWTDTGELFF. In DNA form, the CDR3 reads TGCAGCGTTGAAGACTGGACAGACACCGGGGAGCTGTTTTTT.

This sequence joins TRBV29-1 and TRBJ2-1; tentative D call: TRBD2 (5 bases). The V end lost 4 bases, the J end lost 4 bases, and 8 bases lay between the germline ends. The CDR3 sequence is 12 residues long. Germline V gene lookup returns CDR1 SQVTM and CDR2 ANQGSEA. The CDR3 bases are TGCAGCGTTGGAACGGGATACAATGAGCAGTTCTTC. It codes for CSVGTGYNEQFF.

This clone was observed a handful of times. The V gene is TRBV27, the J gene TRBJ1-5; D ambiguous. Looked up from germline, CDR1 is MNHEY and CDR2 is SMNVEV (reference sequence). V lost 7 bases, J lost 3 bases, and 10 bases lay in between. The CDR3 runs to 13 residues. The CDR3 region is CASTPSVNQPQHF. CDR3 sequence (DNA): TGTGCCAGCACCCCCTCGGTCAATCAGCCCCAGCATTTT.

CDR3 sequence (DNA): TGCGCCAGCAGCTTGGCGGCGGGGGTGGAGACCCAGTACTTC. This encodes CASSLAAGVETQYF. The chain combines TRBV5-1 with TRBJ2-5, with TRBD2 matching over 7 bases. Germline CDR1 SGHRS, CDR2 YFSETQ. The CDR3 extends over 14 amino acids. V shed 0 bases, J shed 5 bases, and the junction held 4 bases outside the gene matches.

The chain couples TRBV19 to TRBJ2-3; a possible D gene is TRBD1 (5 bases). CDR3 size: 14 residues. Trimming took off 5 bases at V and 4 bases at J, with 13 bases between the two ends. CDR1 is LNHDA, CDR2 SQIVND, per germline (reference sequence). CDR3 DNA sequence: TGTGCCAGTAGTCAATCCCAGGGTCCAGATACGCAGTATTTT. As protein: CASSQSQGPDTQYF. Full variable domain (rest looked up from reference TRBV19 and TRBJ2-3): DGGITQSPKYLFRKEGQNVTLSCEQNLNHDAMYWYRQDPGQGLRLIYYSQIVNDFQKGDIAEGYSVSREKKESFPLTVTSAQKNPTAFYLCASSQSQGPDTQYFGPGTRLTVL.

V and J are TRBV5-6 and TRBJ2-5; TRBD2 matches 12 bases. CDR1 and CDR2 (germline): SGHDT, YYEEEE. This CDR3 has 15 amino acids. Losses at the gene ends were 3 bases for V and 4 bases for J; bases not matched to a gene: 4. CDR3 in amino acids: CASSSRLAGVETQYF. CDR3 nucleotides: TGTGCCAGCAGCTCCCGACTAGCGGGGGTAGAGACCCAGTACTTC. Full variable domain (remainder filled in from reference TRBV5-6 and TRBJ2-5): DAGVTQSPTHLIKTRGQQVTLRCSPKSGHDTVSWYQQALGQGPQFIFQYYEEEERQRGNFPDRFSGHQFPNYSSELNVNALLLGDSALYLCASSSRLAGVETQYFGPGTRLLVL.

This clone was detected only a few times. V and J are TRBV18 and TRBJ2-7; D gene uncertain. The V and J ends lost 0 bases and 0 bases respectively, with 12 bases between them. CDR1 and CDR2 from the germline V gene are KGHSH and LQKENI. The CDR3 consists of 16 residues. CDR3 in DNA: TGTGCCAGCTCACCACCTGGGTCTCCGGGCTCCTACGAGCAGTACTTC. Its protein product is CASSPPGSPGSYEQYF.

The chain is built from TRBV7-2 and TRBJ2-5; D is undetermined. CDR1 is SGHTA, CDR2 FQGNSA, per germline. The ends were cut back, 5 bases at V and 7 bases at J, with 20 bases in the middle. The CDR3 has 15 amino acids. The CDR3 bases are TGTGCCAGCAGCCTAAAAGCGACGTCGGCCGTGACCCAGTACTTC. As protein: CASSLKATSAVTQYF.

The chain couples TRBV2 to TRBJ1-1; no definite D call. V lost 5 bases to trimming and J lost 2 bases, with 9 bases between them. Germline V CDR1 and CDR2: SNHLY, FYNNEI. The CDR3 is 13 amino acids. The CDR3 DNA follows: TGTGCCAGCAGTTCAGATTATAACACTGAAGCTTTCTTT. Protein product: CASSSDYNTEAFF.

This clone was found once. Different DNA sequences within this sample yield the same CDR3. This chain uses TRBV27 with TRBJ1-1; no definite D call. The V end lost 3 bases, the J end lost 0 bases, and 8 bases lay between the germline ends. In germline, CDR1 is MNHEY, CDR2 SMNVEV (reference sequence). The CDR3 covers 14 residues. In DNA form, the CDR3 reads TGTGCCAGCAGTTTGGCGGGATTGAACACTGAAGCTTTCTTT. This encodes CASSLAGLNTEAFF.

This chain joins TRBV19 and TRBJ2-1; 7 bases agree with TRBD1. Germline CDR1 LNHDA, CDR2 SQIVND (reference sequence). The CDR3 length is 17 residues. J was trimmed by 0 bases and V by 4 bases; bases with no gene match: 9. The CDR3 is CASSRRQGVSSYNEQFF. The CDR3 DNA reads TGTGCCAGTAGTAGGAGGCAGGGGGTAAGCTCCTACAATGAGCAGTTCTTC.

V and J are TRBV9 and TRBJ2-3; D is ambiguous. Trimming pared 0 bases from V and 0 bases from J, leaving 5 bases between. From germline, CDR1 is SGDLS and CDR2 YYNGEE. This CDR3 has 14 amino acids. The CDR3 DNA follows: TGTGCCAGCAGCGTAGACGGGAGCACAGATACGCAGTATTTT. This gives the protein CASSVDGSTDTQYF.